This entry features one T cell receptor beta chain sequence. This entry comes from a study of T cells in localized non-small cell lung cancer. CDR1 is KGHSH, CDR2 LQKENI, per germline. The CDR3 has 13 residues. Trimming removed 4 bases at V and 5 bases at J, with 9 bases between. Method: immunoSEQ multiplex PCR; TCRdb's copy keeps in-frame clones and lacks some. Here the sample spans about 2,700 clones, approximately 29% being singletons. J is TRBJ1-5 and V is TRBV18; D is undetermined. The sequence was collected from a male donor at least 60 years old with stage II squamous cell lung carcinoma. Sequencing was performed on lung tumor tissue, taken before any cancer treatment. CDR3 coding DNA: TGTGCCAGCTCACGGGCTTTTGATCAGCCCCAGCATTTT. It yields the protein CASSRAFDQPQHF.